The 5 T cell receptor beta chains below were found in one sample sequenced in a study of T-cell memory formation after mild COVID-19. TCRdb re-derived calls from the 5' RACE reads in MiXCR, one entry per CDR3 protein. The sample has roughly 250,000 distinct CDR3 sequences, about a sixth seen once. The sequencing input was PBMCs or a T cell subset sorted from them (not recorded which). These receptors were taken from a man younger than 35 who had mild COVID-19 (a few samples of this study predate the infection). Cell type and time point are not known.

This sequence joins TRBV7-3 and TRBJ2-2; 8 positions match TRBD2. Germline V CDR1 and CDR2: SGHTA, FQGTGA. The CDR3 length is 19 residues. The V and J ends lost 5 bases and 3 bases, in that order; junction bases with no gene match: 17. The CDR3 region is CASSPPTRGASLDTGELFF. CDR3 DNA sequence: TGTGCCAGCAGCCCACCAACGCGGGGGGCCTCTTTGGACACCGGGGAGCTGTTTTTT.

V gene TRBV2 combines with J gene TRBJ1-4, with TRBD1 as a possible D gene (5 bases). Germline V gene data show CDR1 as SNHLY and CDR2 as FYNNEI. V lost 3 bases and J 10 bases, leaving 12 bases between the germline ends. The CDR3 loop spans 13 amino acids. The CDR3 bases are TGTGCCAGCAGTGAGGCAGGGAACGGAAAACTGTTTTTT. This encodes CASSEAGNGKLFF.

The chain carries TRBV7-3 and TRBJ2-3, with TRBD2 matching over 14 bases. The CDR3 has 13 residues. Germline V gene lookup returns CDR1 SGHTA and CDR2 FQGTGA. Unmatched junction bases numbered 3, after V lost 8 bases and J lost 8 bases. The CDR3 protein is CASGTSGGPTQYF. DNA for the CDR3: TGTGCCAGCGGGACTAGCGGGGGCCCTACGCAGTATTTT.

V gene TRBV5-1 combines with J gene TRBJ1-2, with D possibly being TRBD1 (5 bases). CDR3 length: 14 amino acids. The germline V and J ends were trimmed by 4 bases and 4 bases, with 14 bases remaining between them. Per the germline V gene, CDR1 is SGHRS and CDR2 is YFSETQ. DNA of the CDR3: TGCGCCAGCAGCCCGGGGGAGGTGGGCTATGGCTACACCTTC. Its protein product is CASSPGEVGYGYTF.

This clonotype was recorded at least ten times. The CDR3 sequence is CASSRDRDEQYV. CDR3 sequence (DNA): TGTGCCAGCAGCCGTGACAGGGACGAGCAGTACGTC. The chain uses TRBV11-2 and TRBJ2-7; TRBD1 matches 7 bases. CDR3 size: 12 residues. V trimming: 5 bases; J trimming: 5 bases; junction bases outside the gene matches: 3. The germline V gene has CDR1 SGHAT and CDR2 FQNNGV.